This T cell receptor (beta chain) originates from a study of cytomegalovirus exposure and HLA in healthy donors. Study-wide context: In a later analysis, the 100 to 150 validation repertoires were reported to have used the same platform as the 650 to 800 first-cohort repertoires.

The CDR3 loop spans 19 amino acids. Trimming cost V 6 bases and J 0 bases; bases outside gene matches: 10. Looked up from germline, CDR1 is ENHRY and CDR2 is SYGVKD. Study-wide findings and caveats: Despite most TCR sequences being rare, some public TCRs occurred in many donors. A few of the chains that were CMV-associated were confirmed in vitro to be specific for CMV antigens. The study put 150 to 200 TCR beta chains on its list as cytomegalovirus-associated.

This clone was counted only a few times. Its antigen is as yet unknown. Assay: immunoSEQ multiplex PCR; the TCRdb copy retains only in-frame clones and omits some. This table has some 140,000 clones, around 84% appearing once. This rearrangement joins TRBV10-3 to TRBJ2-1; 14 nucleotides line up with TRBD2. Material for sequencing was PBMCs. The clonotype comes from a human donor in good health. The CDR3 spells CAIRPGLAGGVNSYNEQFF. The CDR3 DNA reads TGTGCCATCAGACCTGGACTAGCGGGGGGAGTAAACTCCTACAATGAGCAGTTCTTC.